This T cell receptor beta chain was captured by sequencing in a study of blood T cells in healthy people across ages. Study-wide results and limits: Estimates based on one million T cells were treated as lower bounds.

Points on this clonotype: Its antigen is unidentified.

A sample-barcoded 5' primer and a J-beta primer mix were used in a second PCR of about 7 to 12 cycles. TCRdb analysed the 5' RACE reads with MiXCR anew, one entry per CDR3 protein. In the table there are around 800,000 distinct CDR3 sequences, under 80% of which are singletons. There are 16 residues in the CDR3. V lost 3 bases to trimming and J lost 4 bases, with 13 bases between them. Germline-derived CDR1 and CDR2 are LGHNA and YNFKEQ. V gene TRBV4-2 combines with J gene TRBJ1-6, with D unresolved. This receptor was obtained from a man under 40 in good health. The sequencing sample was made of blood. CDR3: CASSQDPGMYNSPLHF. The CDR3, as DNA: TGTGCCAGCAGCCAGGACCCGGGAATGTATAATTCACCCCTCCACTTT.